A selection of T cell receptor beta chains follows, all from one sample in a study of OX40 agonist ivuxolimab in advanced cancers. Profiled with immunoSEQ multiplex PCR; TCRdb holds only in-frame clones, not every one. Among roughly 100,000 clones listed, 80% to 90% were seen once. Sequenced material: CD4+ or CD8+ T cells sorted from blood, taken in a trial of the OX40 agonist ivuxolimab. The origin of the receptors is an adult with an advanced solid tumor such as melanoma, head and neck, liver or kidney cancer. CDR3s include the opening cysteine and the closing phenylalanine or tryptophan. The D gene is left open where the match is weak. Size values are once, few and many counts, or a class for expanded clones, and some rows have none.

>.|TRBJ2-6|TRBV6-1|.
CASSSQFSGANVLTF
TGTGCCAGCAGTTCACAGTTCTCTGGGGCCAACGTCCTGACTTTC
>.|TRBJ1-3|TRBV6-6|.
CASSYSGVSGNTIYF
TGTGCCAGCAGTTACTCGGGGGTATCTGGAAACACCATATATTTT
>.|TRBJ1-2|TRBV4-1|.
CASSKQEGDEVYGYTF
TGCGCCAGCAGCAAGCAGGAGGGGGATGAGGTCTATGGCTACACCTTC
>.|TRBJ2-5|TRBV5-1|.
CASSRAQAPQETQYF
TGCGCCAGCAGCAGGGCCCAGGCACCGCAAGAGACCCAGTACTTC
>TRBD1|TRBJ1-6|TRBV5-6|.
CASSAPGTVMPLHF
TGTGCCAGCAGCGCACCCGGGACAGTCATGCCCCTCCACTTT
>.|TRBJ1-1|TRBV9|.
CASSVGTNTEAFF
TGTGCCAGCAGCGTGGGGACTAACACTGAAGCTTTCTTT
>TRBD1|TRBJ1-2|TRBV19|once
CASSIIWDRVNGYTF
TGTGCCAGTAGTATAATTTGGGACAGGGTAAACGGCTACACCTTC
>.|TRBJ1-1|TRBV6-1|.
CASTMGGMNTEAFF
TGTGCCAGTACAATGGGGGGGATGAACACTGAAGCTTTCTTT
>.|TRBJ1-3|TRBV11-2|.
CASSSPVGGRDTIYF
TGTGCCAGCAGCTCACCGGTCGGGGGTCGAGACACCATATATTTT
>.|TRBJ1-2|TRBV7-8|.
CASRIQAEDGYTF
TGTGCCAGCAGAATACAGGCGGAGGATGGCTACACCTTC
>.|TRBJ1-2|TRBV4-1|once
CASSQDRSAAPRAANYGYTF
TGCGCCAGCAGCCAAGATAGATCGGCGGCGCCACGCGCAGCTAACTATGGCTACACCTTC
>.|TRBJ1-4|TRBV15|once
CATSKGRGGEKLFF
TGTGCCACCAGCAAGGGGAGGGGGGGTGAAAAACTGTTTTTT
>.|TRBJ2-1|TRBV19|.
CASSISGALAWTEQFF
TGTGCCAGTAGTATATCAGGGGCTTTAGCTTGGACTGAGCAGTTCTTC
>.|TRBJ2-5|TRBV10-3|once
CAISPGPTLETQYF
TGTGCCATCAGCCCGGGACCGACTCTCGAGACCCAGTACTTC
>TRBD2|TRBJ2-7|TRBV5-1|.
CASSLFSRGRAHEQYF
TGCGCCAGCAGCTTGTTTTCTCGCGGGAGGGCCCACGAGCAGTACTTC
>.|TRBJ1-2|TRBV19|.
CASSIRSPNYGYTF
TGTGCCAGTAGTATAAGGTCTCCTAACTATGGCTACACCTTC
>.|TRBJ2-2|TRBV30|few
CAWSVLVGTGELFF
TGTGCCTGGAGTGTACTCGTGGGAACCGGGGAGCTGTTTTTT
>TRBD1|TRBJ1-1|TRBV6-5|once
CASSPTGGYTEAFF
TGTGCCAGCAGCCCGACAGGGGGCTACACTGAAGCTTTCTTT
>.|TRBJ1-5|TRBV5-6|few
CASSLGVGNQPQHF
TGTGCCAGCAGCTTGGGTGTGGGGAATCAGCCCCAGCATTTT
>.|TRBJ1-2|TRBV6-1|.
CASSEGRANYGYTF
TGTGCCAGCAGTGAGGGGAGAGCTAACTATGGCTACACCTTC
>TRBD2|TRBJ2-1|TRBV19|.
CASSTTGTSRDEQFF
TGTGCCAGTAGTACGACCGGGACTAGCCGCGATGAGCAGTTCTTC
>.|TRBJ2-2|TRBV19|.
CASSIGAAWVGELFF
TGTGCCAGTAGTATAGGCGCTGCTTGGGTCGGGGAGCTGTTTTTT
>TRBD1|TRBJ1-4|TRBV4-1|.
CASSPRGSSTNEKLFF
TGCGCCAGCAGCCCCAGGGGGAGTTCGACTAATGAAAAACTGTTTTTT
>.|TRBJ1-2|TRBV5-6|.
CASSLVGDNYGYTF
TGTGCCAGCAGCTTGGTAGGGGATAACTATGGCTACACCTTC
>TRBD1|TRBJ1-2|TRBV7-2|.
CASSLGAGTGYGYTF
TGTGCCAGCAGCTTAGGGGCCGGGACAGGGTATGGCTACACCTTC
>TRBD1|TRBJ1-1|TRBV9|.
CASSVPDGQGAFF
TGTGCCAGCAGCGTACCCGACGGACAGGGAGCTTTCTTT
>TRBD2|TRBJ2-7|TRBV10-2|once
CASRLAGEDEQYF
TGCGCCAGCAGGCTAGCGGGAGAGGACGAGCAGTACTTC
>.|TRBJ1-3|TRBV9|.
CASSVGLTYSGNTIYF
TGTGCCAGCAGCGTAGGGTTGACCTACTCTGGAAACACCATATATTTT
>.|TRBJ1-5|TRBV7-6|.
CASSLFSGANQPQHF
TGTGCCAGCAGCTTGTTCTCAGGGGCCAATCAGCCCCAGCATTTT
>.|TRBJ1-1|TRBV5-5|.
CASRPGLHSNTEAFF
TGTGCCAGCAGGCCCGGACTCCACTCGAACACTGAAGCTTTCTTT
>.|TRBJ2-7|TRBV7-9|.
CASSFFSSGQYF
TGTGCCAGCAGCTTTTTTTCGTCCGGGCAGTACTTC
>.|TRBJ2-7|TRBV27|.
CASSIVIFHEQYF
TGTGCCAGCAGTATAGTAATCTTCCACGAGCAGTACTTC
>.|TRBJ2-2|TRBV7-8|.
CASSLVMGRRTGELFF
TGTGCCAGCAGCTTAGTCATGGGGCGTAGGACCGGGGAGCTGTTTTTT
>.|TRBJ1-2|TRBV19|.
CASSIDYVGYTF
TGTGCCAGTAGTATAGATTACGTGGGCTACACCTTC
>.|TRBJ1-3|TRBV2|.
CASSEMQGSAGNTIYF
TGTGCCAGCAGTGAAATGCAGGGTAGCGCTGGAAACACCATATATTTT
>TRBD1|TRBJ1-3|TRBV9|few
CASSPTGIRDSSGNTIYF
TGTGCCAGCAGCCCGACAGGGATTAGGGATTCCTCTGGAAACACCATATATTTT
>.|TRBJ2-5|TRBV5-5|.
CASSLAGGEETQYF
TGTGCCAGCAGCTTGGCCGGTGGTGAGGAGACCCAGTACTTC
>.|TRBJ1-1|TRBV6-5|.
CASSPQGRANTEAFF
TGTGCCAGCAGTCCGCAGGGGAGGGCTAACACTGAAGCTTTCTTT
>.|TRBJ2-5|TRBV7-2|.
CASSLNRASGETQYF
TGTGCCAGCAGCTTGAACCGGGCTTCTGGGGAGACCCAGTACTTC
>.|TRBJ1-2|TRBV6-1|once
CASRPGGERNYGYTF
TGTGCCAGCAGGCCGGGAGGGGAGAGAAACTATGGCTACACCTTC
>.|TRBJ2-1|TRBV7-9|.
CASSLTDRSPVDVFAFF
TGTGCCAGCAGCTTGACTGACAGGTCCCCCGTAGACGTTTTCGCGTTCTTC
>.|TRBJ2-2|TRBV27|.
CASRGGLLLGELFF
TGTGCCAGCAGGGGGGGGCTTTTGTTAGGGGAGCTGTTTTTT
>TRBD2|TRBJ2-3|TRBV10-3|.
CAISSPLAGGTDTQYF
TGTGCCATCAGTTCCCCCTTAGCGGGGGGCACAGATACGCAGTATTTT
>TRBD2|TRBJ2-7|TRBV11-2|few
CASSMLAGRDEQYF
TGTGCCAGCAGCATGTTAGCGGGGCGCGACGAGCAGTACTTC
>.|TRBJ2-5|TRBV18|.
CASSRWEETQYF
TGTGCCAGCTCACGATGGGAAGAGACCCAGTACTTC
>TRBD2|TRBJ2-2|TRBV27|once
CASAPLAGLWTGELFF
TGTGCCAGCGCTCCTTTAGCGGGATTGTGGACCGGGGAGCTGTTTTTT
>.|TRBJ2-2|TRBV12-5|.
CASGLDIQGPTDTGELFF
TGTGCTAGTGGTTTGGACATCCAGGGCCCGACGGACACCGGGGAGCTGTTTTTT
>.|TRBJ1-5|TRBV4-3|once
CASSSRWGPVDQPQHF
TGCGCCAGCAGCTCTAGATGGGGACCGGTGGATCAGCCCCAGCATTTT
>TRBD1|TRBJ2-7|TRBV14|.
CASSQGDSSYEQYF
TGTGCCAGCAGCCAAGGGGACAGCTCCTACGAGCAGTACTTC
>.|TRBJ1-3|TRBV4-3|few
CASSQVSGRLSGNTIYF
TGCGCCAGCAGCCAAGTCTCCGGCCGTCTCTCCGGAAACACCATATATTTT
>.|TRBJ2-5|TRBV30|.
CAWTLQGQETQYF
TGTGCCTGGACACTTCAGGGGCAAGAGACCCAGTACTTC
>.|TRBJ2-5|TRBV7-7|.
CASSLAGQQETQYF
TGTGCTAGCAGCTTAGCGGGACAGCAAGAGACCCAGTACTTC
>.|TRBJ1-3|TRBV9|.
CALPDTQAGNTIYF
TGTGCCCTCCCCGACACCCAGGCTGGAAACACCATATATTTT
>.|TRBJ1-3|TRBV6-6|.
CASSYPGAKTGNTIYF
TGTGCCAGCAGTTACCCAGGGGCCAAAACTGGAAACACCATATATTTT
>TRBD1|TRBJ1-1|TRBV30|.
CAWSVTGGGRGTEAFF
TGTGCCTGGAGTGTGACAGGGGGCGGGCGGGGCACTGAAGCTTTCTTT
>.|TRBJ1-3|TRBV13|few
CASSRKSPGNTIYF
TGTGCCAGCAGCCGGAAGAGTCCTGGAAACACCATATATTTT
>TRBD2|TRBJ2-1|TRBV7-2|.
CASTLAGSSYNEQFF
TGTGCCAGCACCCTAGCGGGGTCGTCCTACAATGAGCAGTTCTTC
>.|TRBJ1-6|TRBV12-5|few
CASGLGSDNSPLHF
TGTGCTAGTGGTTTGGGTTCAGATAATTCACCCCTCCACTTT
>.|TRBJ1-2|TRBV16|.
CASSLSDSSGETF
TGTGCCAGCAGCCTATCCGACAGCTCGGGTGAAACCTTC